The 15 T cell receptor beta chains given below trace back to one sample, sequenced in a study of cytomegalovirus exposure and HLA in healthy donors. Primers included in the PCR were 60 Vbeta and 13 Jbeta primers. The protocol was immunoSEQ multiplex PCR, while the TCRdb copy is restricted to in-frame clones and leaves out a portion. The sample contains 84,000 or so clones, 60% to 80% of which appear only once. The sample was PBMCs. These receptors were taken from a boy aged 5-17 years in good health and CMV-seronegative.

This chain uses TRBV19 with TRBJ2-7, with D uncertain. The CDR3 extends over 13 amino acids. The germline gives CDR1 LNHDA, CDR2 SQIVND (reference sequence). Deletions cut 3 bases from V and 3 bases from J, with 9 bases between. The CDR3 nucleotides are TGTGCCAGTAGTATCGAACCGGGCTACGAGCAGTACTTC. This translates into CASSIEPGYEQYF.

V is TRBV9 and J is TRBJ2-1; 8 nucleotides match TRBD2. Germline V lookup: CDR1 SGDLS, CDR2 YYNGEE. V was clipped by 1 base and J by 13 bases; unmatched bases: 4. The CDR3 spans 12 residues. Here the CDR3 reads CASSVLSGVQFF. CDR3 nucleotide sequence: TGTGCCAGCAGCGTACTTAGCGGGGTTCAGTTCTTC. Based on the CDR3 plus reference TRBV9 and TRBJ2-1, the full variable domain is DSGVTQTPKHLITATGQRVTLRCSPRSGDLSVYWYQQSLDQGLQFLIQYYNGEERAKGNILERFSAQQFPDLHSELNLSSLELGDSALYFCASSVLSGVQFFGPGTRLTVL.

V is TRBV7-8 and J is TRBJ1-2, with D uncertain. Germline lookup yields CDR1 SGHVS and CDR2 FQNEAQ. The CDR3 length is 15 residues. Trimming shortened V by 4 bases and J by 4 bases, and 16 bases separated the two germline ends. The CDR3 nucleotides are TGTGCCAGCAGCTCTTCATCCGGGATTGCCTATGGCTACACCTTC. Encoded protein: CASSSSSGIAYGYTF.

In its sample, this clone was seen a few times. The CDR3 DNA reads as TGTGCCAGCAGCTCCCAGGGACAGGGGAACACTGAAGCTTTCTTT. Its translation: CASSSQGQGNTEAFF. The chain employs TRBV5-4 and TRBJ1-1, with TRBD1 identical over 9 bases. CDR3 length: 15 amino acids. The junction had 4 bases not matched to a gene; V was cut back by 3 bases and J by 1 base. Germline CDR1 and CDR2: SGHNT and YYREEE (reference sequence).

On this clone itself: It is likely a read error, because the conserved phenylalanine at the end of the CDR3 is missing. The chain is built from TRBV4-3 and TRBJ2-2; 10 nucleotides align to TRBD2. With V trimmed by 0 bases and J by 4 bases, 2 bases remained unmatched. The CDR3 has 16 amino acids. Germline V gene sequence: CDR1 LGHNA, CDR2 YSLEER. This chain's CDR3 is CASSQELAGVTGELFL. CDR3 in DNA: TGCGCCAGCAGCCAAGAGCTAGCGGGAGTCACCGGGGAGCTGTTTCTT.

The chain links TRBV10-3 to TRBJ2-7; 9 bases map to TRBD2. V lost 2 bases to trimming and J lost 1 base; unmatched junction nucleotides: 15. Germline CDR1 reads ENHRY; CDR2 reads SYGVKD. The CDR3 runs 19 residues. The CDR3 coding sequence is TGTGCCATCAGTGAGGGGAAGTTTAGTAGCGGGAGCCCGTCCTACGAGCAGTACTTC. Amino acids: CAISEGKFSSGSPSYEQYF.

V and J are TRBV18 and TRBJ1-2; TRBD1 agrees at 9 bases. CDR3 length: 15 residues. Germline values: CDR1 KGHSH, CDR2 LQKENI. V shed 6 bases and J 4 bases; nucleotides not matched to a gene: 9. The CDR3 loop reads CASSPQRQGGYGYTF. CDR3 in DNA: TGTGCCAGCTCTCCGCAGAGACAGGGGGGCTATGGCTACACCTTC.

The CDR3 region has the DNA TGCGCCAGCAGCCAAGATGCGACAGATACTAACTATGGCTACACCTTC. This translates into CASSQDATDTNYGYTF. The V call is TRBV4-1, the J call TRBJ1-2; D might be TRBD1 (5 bases). The CDR3 runs 16 residues. The germline V and J ends were trimmed by 0 bases and 0 bases, with 11 bases remaining between them. Germline V gene lookup returns CDR1 MGHRA and CDR2 YSYEKL.

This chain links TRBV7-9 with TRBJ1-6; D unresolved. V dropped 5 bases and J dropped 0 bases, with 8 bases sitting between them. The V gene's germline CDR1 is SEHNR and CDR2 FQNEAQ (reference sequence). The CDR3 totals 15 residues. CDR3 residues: CASSRGSSYNSPLHF. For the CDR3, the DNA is TGTGCCAGCAGCCGGGGTAGCTCCTATAATTCACCCCTCCACTTT. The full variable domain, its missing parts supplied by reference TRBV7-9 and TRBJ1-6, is DTGVSQNPRHKITKRGQNVTFRCDPISEHNRLYWYRQTLGQGPEFLTYFQNEAQLEKSRLLSDRFSAERPKGSFSTLEIQRTEQGDSAMYLCASSRGSSYNSPLHFGNGTRLTVT.

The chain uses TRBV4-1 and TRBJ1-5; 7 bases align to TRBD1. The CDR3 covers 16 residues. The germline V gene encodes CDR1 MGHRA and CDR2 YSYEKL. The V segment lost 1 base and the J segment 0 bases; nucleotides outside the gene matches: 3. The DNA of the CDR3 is TGCGCCAGCAGCCAAGGGGGACAGCATAGCAATCAGCCCCAGCATTTT. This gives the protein CASSQGGQHSNQPQHF.

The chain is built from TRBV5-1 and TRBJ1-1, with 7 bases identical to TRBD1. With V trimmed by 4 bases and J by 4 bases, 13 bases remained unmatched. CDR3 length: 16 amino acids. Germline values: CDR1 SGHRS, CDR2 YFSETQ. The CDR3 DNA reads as TGCGCCAGCAGCCTACTCACCGACAGGGTGGGCACTGAAGCTTTCTTT. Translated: CASSLLTDRVGTEAFF.

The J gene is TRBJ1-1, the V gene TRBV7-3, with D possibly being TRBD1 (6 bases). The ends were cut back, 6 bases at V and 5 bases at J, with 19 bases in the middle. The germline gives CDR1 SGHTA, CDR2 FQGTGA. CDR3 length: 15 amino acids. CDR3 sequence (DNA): TGTGCCAGCAGTACCGAGGGGGTGAGAAGGACTGAAGCTTTCTTT. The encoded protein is CASSTEGVRRTEAFF.

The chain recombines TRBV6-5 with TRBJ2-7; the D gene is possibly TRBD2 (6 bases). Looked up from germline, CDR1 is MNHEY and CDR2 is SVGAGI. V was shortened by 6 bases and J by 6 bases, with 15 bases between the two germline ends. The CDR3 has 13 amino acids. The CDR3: CASRRGLAAEQYF. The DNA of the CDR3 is TGTGCCAGCAGGCGGGGCCTAGCCGCCGAGCAGTACTTC.

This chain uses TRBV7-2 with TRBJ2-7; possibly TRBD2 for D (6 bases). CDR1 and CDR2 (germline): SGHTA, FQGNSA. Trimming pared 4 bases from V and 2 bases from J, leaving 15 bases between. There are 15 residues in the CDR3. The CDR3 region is CASSSPGGRTYEQYF. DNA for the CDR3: TGTGCCAGCAGCTCGCCCGGAGGGCGGACCTACGAGCAGTACTTC. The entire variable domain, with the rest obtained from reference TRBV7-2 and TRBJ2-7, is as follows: GAGVSQSPSNKVTEKGKDVELRCDPISGHTALYWYRQSLGQGLEFLIYFQGNSAPDKSGLPSDRFSAERTGGSVSTLTIQRTQQEDSAVYLCASSSPGGRTYEQYFGPGTRLTVT.

The CDR3 nucleotides are TGTGCCAGCAGTCCCAGGGTGTTGGATGGCTACACCTTC. Its protein product is CASSPRVLDGYTF. The chain uses TRBV5-8 and TRBJ1-2, with D maybe TRBD1 (5 bases). Trimming cost V 5 bases and J 6 bases, with 14 bases left between them. CDR3 length: 13 residues. Germline values: CDR1 SGHTS, CDR2 YDEGEE.